The present TCR beta chain was sequenced within a study of vaccination and CD4 T cells after COVID-19. Study-wide background: No peptide, an HIV-1 Nef pool, or a CEFX pool was what each control culture received.

Germline-derived CDR1 and CDR2 are MNHEY and SMNVEV (reference sequence). Trimming left V 5 bases short and J 2 bases short, with 15 bases between. The CDR3 runs to 16 residues. Cultured CD4+ T cell DNA was sequenced using the Oncomine TCR Beta short-read assay. TCRdb reanalysed the PCR reads using MiXCR and keeps one entry per CDR3 protein. The profile shows tens of thousands of distinct CDR3 sequences, 32% of them singletons. About this clonotype itself: The antigen is not known.

The treatment: roughly ten-day PBMC culture with coronavirus spike peptide pools or control peptides (ViraFEST assay). Negative selection isolated the CD4+ T cells once the cells had been cultured for over 9 days. V gene TRBV27 combines with J gene TRBJ2-2; D is ambiguous. The TCR sequence derives from a human donor with COVID-19. Material: cultured CD4+ T cells from blood. DNA of the CDR3: TGTGCCAGCAGTCCATTAGGGCAGTTTAACACCGGGGAGCTGTTTTTT. Translating it yields CASSPLGQFNTGELFF.